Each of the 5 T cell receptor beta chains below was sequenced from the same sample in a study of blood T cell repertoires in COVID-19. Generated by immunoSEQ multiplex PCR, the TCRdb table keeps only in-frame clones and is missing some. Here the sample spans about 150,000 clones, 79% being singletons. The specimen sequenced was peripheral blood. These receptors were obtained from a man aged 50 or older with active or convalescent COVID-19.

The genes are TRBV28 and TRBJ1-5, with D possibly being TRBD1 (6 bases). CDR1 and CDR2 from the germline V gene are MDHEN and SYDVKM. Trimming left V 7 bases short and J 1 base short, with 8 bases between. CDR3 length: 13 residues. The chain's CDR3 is CASMDSSNQPQHF. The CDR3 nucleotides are TGTGCCAGCATGGACAGCAGCAATCAGCCCCAGCATTTT.

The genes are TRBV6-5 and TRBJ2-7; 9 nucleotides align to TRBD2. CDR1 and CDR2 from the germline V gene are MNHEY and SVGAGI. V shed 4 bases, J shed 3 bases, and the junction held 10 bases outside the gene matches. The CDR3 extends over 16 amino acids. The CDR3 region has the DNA TGTGCCAGCAGTTCCATACGGACTAGCGACCTCTACGAGCAGTACTTC. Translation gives CASSSIRTSDLYEQYF.

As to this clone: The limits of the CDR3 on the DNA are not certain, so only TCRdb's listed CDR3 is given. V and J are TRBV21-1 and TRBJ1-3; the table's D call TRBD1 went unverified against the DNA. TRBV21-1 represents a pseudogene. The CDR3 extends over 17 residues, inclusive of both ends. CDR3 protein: CASSTTQGVAIGNTIYF.

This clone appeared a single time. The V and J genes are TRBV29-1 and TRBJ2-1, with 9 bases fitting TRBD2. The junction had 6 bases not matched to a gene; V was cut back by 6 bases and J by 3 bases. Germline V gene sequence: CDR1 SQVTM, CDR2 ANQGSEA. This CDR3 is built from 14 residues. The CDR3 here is CSVASGNYYNEQFF. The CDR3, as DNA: TGCAGCGTCGCTAGCGGGAACTACTACAATGAGCAGTTCTTC.

The CDR3 here is CASELAKNIQYF. The CDR3 region has the DNA TGTGCCTCCGAGCTAGCCAAAAACATTCAGTACTTC. This chain links TRBV6-5 with TRBJ2-4; no reliable D call. The CDR3 spans 12 residues. The germline gives CDR1 MNHEY, CDR2 SVGAGI. V was shortened by 11 bases and J by 0 bases, with 8 bases between the two germline ends.